One sample yielded the 13 T cell receptor beta chains listed below, sequenced in a study of T cell responses to AZD1222 COVID-19 vaccine. The table came from immunoSEQ multiplex PCR; TCRdb's copy has only in-frame clones and leaves some out. The sample lists 150,000 to 200,000 clones; 85% to 90% were seen once. The source material was peripheral blood, sampled 28 days after the second AZD1222 dose. The receptors were gathered from an adult who received the AZD1222 COVID-19 vaccine.

Details on this clone: Other DNA sequences in the sample encode the same CDR3. V gene TRBV19 combines with J gene TRBJ1-5; 9 positions match TRBD1. CDR3 length equals 15 residues. The germline V gene has CDR1 LNHDA and CDR2 SQIVND (reference sequence). Trimming removed 5 bases from V and 2 bases from J; junction bases left unmatched: 4. The CDR3 spells CASSLWTGGNQPQHF. Here the CDR3 DNA reads TGTGCCAGTAGTCTATGGACAGGGGGCAATCAGCCCCAGCATTTT.

CDR3 in amino acids: CSATGTEAFF. In DNA form, the CDR3 reads TGCAGTGCTACGGGTACTGAAGCTTTCTTT. The J gene is TRBJ1-1, the V gene TRBV20-1, with D hard to call. The CDR3 contains 10 residues. CDR1 DFQATT and CDR2 SNEGSKA come from the germline V gene (reference sequence). V dropped 4 bases and J dropped 5 bases, with 5 bases sitting between them.

The DNA for the CDR3 is TGTGCCAGCAGCCAACAGACTAGCGGGGTTTTCGGCAATGAGCAGTTCTTC. It specifies CASSQQTSGVFGNEQFF. The chain links TRBV3-1 (or the pseudogene TRBV3-2) to TRBJ2-1, with TRBD2 matching 11 bases. The length of the CDR3 is 17 residues. With 2 bases clipped from V and 6 bases from J, the junction kept 9 bases outside the gene matches. Germline V gene sequence: CDR1 LGHDT, CDR2 YNNKEL (reference sequence).

This sequence joins TRBV5-1 and TRBJ2-5, with unresolved D. Looked up from germline, CDR1 is SGHRS and CDR2 is YFSETQ. V was clipped by 0 bases and J by 5 bases, with 11 bases between them. This CDR3 contains 14 residues. CDR3 in DNA: TGCGCCAGCAGCTTGGGAATATCAAGGGAGACCCAGTACTTC. It translates to CASSLGISRETQYF. The full variable domain, its missing parts supplied by reference TRBV5-1 and TRBJ2-5, is KAGVTQTPRYLIKTRGQQVTLSCSPISGHRSVSWYQQTPGQGLQFLFEYFSETQRNKGNFPGRFSGRQFSNSRSEMNVSTLELGDSALYLCASSLGISRETQYFGPGTRLLVL.

V is TRBV19 and J is TRBJ2-7, with D unresolved. The CDR3 extends over 13 amino acids. V was cut by 3 bases and J by 0 bases, with 6 bases left in between. In germline, CDR1 is LNHDA, CDR2 SQIVND (reference sequence). The CDR3 is CASSIPPSYEQYF. The CDR3 DNA reads as TGTGCCAGTAGTATCCCACCCTCCTACGAGCAGTACTTC.

The chain has TRBV9 and TRBJ2-3; 11 nucleotides match TRBD2. V gave up 4 bases and J gave up 3 bases; unmatched junction bases: 13. The CDR3 extends over 18 amino acids. Germline V gene data show CDR1 as SGDLS and CDR2 as YYNGEE. The CDR3 sequence is CASSPTSSGGAGTDTQYF. The CDR3 bases are TGTGCCAGCAGCCCTACCAGTAGCGGGGGGGCTGGGACAGATACGCAGTATTTT. The whole variable domain, remainder taken from reference TRBV9 and TRBJ2-3, is DSGVTQTPKHLITATGQRVTLRCSPRSGDLSVYWYQQSLDQGLQFLIQYYNGEERAKGNILERFSAQQFPDLHSELNLSSLELGDSALYFCASSPTSSGGAGTDTQYFGPGTRLTVL.

The CDR3 coding sequence is TGCGCCAGCAGCGCCCCGACTGGACTAGCGGGGGGCTCTCAAGAGACCCAGTACTTC. Its protein is CASSAPTGLAGGSQETQYF. This rearrangement joins TRBV5-1 to TRBJ2-5; TRBD2 matches at 14 bases. After removal of 4 bases from V and 2 bases from J, the junction contained 13 bases not matched to a gene. This CDR3 is 19 amino acids long. Germline V lookup: CDR1 SGHRS, CDR2 YFSETQ.

The V call is TRBV11-2, the J call TRBJ2-2, with unresolved D. The CDR3 has 18 residues. V lost 2 bases and J 4 bases, leaving 20 bases between the germline ends. CDR1 is SGHAT and CDR2 is FQNNGV in the germline V gene. This CDR3 reads CASSLRTFRAVGTGELFF. The CDR3 nucleotides are TGTGCCAGCAGCTTAAGGACGTTTAGGGCGGTCGGCACCGGGGAGCTGTTTTTT.

About this clone: This sample also contains other DNA sequences that code for the same CDR3. J is TRBJ2-7 and V is TRBV5-6; a weak D match, TRBD2 (7 bases). CDR1 is SGHDT and CDR2 is YYEEEE in the germline V gene. The V end was cut by 2 bases, the J end by 2 bases, with 11 bases between. The CDR3 spans 14 residues. In DNA form, the CDR3 reads TGTGCCAGCAGCTTACGGGGGGCCCCCTACGAGCAGTACTTC. This codes for CASSLRGAPYEQYF.

The chain combines TRBV24-1 with TRBJ2-3; 7 bases are a match to TRBD2. The V and J ends lost 8 bases and 0 bases, in that order; junction bases with no gene match: 4. The CDR3 has 14 amino acids. Germline V gene sequence: CDR1 KGHDR, CDR2 SFDVKD. CDR3 amino acids: CATIGAGSTDTQYF. CDR3 nucleotides: TGTGCCACCATAGGAGCGGGGAGCACAGATACGCAGTATTTT.

A single count supports this clone. The chain joins TRBV9 to TRBJ2-3; D gene ambiguous. The CDR3 is made up of 14 amino acids. The germline V gene has CDR1 SGDLS and CDR2 YYNGEE. V was clipped by 0 bases and J by 3 bases, with 8 bases between them. This CDR3 reads CASSVGARTDTQYF. The CDR3 DNA is TGTGCCAGCAGCGTAGGGGCTCGGACAGATACGCAGTATTTT.

This chain links TRBV4-2 with TRBJ2-7, with 8 bases aligning to TRBD1. Per germline, CDR1 LGHNA and CDR2 YNFKEQ. The CDR3 spans 13 residues. With V trimmed by 3 bases and J by 6 bases, 4 bases remained unmatched. In DNA form, the CDR3 reads TGTGCCAGCAGCCAGGAGGACAGGGTCGAGCAGTACTTC. It translates to CASSQEDRVEQYF.

This clone occurred once. V and J are TRBV7-8 and TRBJ2-3; 11 positions agree with TRBD2. The J segment lost 1 base and the V segment lost 1 base, leaving 4 bases of the junction unmatched. CDR3 size: 17 residues. Germline CDR1 and CDR2: SGHVS and FQNEAQ. The CDR3 DNA is TGTGCCAGCAGCTTAGGCCTAGCGGGGGGACGCACAGATACGCAGTATTTT. This gives the protein CASSLGLAGGRTDTQYF.